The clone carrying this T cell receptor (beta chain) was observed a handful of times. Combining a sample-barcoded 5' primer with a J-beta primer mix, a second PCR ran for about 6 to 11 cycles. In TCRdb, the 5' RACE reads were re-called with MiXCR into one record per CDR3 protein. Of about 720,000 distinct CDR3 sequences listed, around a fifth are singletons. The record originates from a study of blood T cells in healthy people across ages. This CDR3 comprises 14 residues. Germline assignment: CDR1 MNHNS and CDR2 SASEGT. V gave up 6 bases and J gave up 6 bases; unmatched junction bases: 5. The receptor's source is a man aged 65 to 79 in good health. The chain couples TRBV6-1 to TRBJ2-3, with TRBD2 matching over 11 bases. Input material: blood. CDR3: CASRLAGVADTQYF. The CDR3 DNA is TGTGCCAGCAGACTAGCGGGGGTAGCGGATACGCAGTATTTT.